The sequence of this T cell receptor beta chain was determined in a study of blood T cell repertoires in COVID-19. Study information: Collection of acute and convalescent COVID-19 samples took place in the United States, Italy and Spain. From T cells, B-cell-depleted T cells, or PBMCs came the material, which was cDNA or gDNA.

Germline V CDR1 and CDR2: SGHRS, YFSETQ. This CDR3 comprises 14 residues. Deletions cut 1 base from V and 4 bases from J, with 11 bases between. Authors' analysis steps: Estimated nucleated cell counts came from reference gene primer amplification. The assay was immunoSEQ multiplex PCR, and TCRdb's table has in-frame clones only and misses some. From that table come the V and J calls and clone size; the DNA was used to work out D and trimming. In the table there are about 94,000 clones, 75% to 85% of which are singletons. Material for sequencing was peripheral blood. This sequence joins TRBV5-1 and TRBJ1-2; D may be TRBD1 (6 bases). This sequence originates from a woman aged 80 or over with acute or convalescent COVID-19. In DNA form, the CDR3 reads TGCGCCAGCAGCTTGATAACAGGGCCCTATGGCTACACCTTC. Encoded protein: CASSLITGPYGYTF.